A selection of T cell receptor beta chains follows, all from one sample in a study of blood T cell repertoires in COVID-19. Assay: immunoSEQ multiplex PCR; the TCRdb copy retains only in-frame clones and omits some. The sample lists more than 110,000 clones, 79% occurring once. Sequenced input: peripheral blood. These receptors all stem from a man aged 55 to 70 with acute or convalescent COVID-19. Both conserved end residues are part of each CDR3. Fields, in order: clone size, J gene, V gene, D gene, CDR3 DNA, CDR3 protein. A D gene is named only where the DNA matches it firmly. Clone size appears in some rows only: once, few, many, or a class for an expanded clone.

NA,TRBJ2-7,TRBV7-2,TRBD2,TGTGCCAGCAGCTTAGGTCCGGGAGGCACCTACGAGCAGTACTTC,CASSLGPGGTYEQYF
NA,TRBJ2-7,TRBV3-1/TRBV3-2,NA,TGTGCCAGCAGCCAAGGGTGGAGGTCCTACGAGCAGTACTTC,CASSQGWRSYEQYF
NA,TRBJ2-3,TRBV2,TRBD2,TGTGCCAGCAGTGGGCAAGCGGGGAGCACAGATACGCAGTATTTT,CASSGQAGSTDTQYF
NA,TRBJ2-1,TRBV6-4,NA,TGTGCCAGCAGTGAGACCGTAAGAGGTGAGCAGTTCTTC,CASSETVRGEQFF
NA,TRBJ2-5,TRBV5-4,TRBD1,TGTGCCAGCAGCTTGACAGGGGTGGGGACCCAGTACTTC,CASSLTGVGTQYF
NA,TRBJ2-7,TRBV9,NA,TGTGCCAGCAGCGTGAAGGGGATCCTAGGGGGCGAGCAGTACTTC,CASSVKGILGGEQYF
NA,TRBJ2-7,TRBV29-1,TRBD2,TGCAGCGTTCGGGAGGGCGAGCAGTACTTC,CSVREGEQYF
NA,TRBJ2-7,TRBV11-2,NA,TGTGCCAGCAGCTTACAGGACCCAGGGTTAGAGCAGTACTTC,CASSLQDPGLEQYF
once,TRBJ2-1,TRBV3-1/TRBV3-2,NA,TGTGCCAGCAGCCAAGATCGGTACAATGAGCAGTTCTTC,CASSQDRYNEQFF
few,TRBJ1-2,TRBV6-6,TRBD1,TGTGCCAGCATAAACAGGGGGAACTATGGCTACACCTTC,CASINRGNYGYTF
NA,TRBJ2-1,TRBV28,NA,TGTGCCAGCAGTACGTTTCAGGGTTGGGAGCAGTTCTTC,CASSTFQGWEQFF
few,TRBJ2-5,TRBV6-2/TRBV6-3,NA,TGTGCCAGCAGTTACGCAGGGGAGAGGGAGACCCAGTACTTC,CASSYAGERETQYF
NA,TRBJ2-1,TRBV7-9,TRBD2,TGTGCCAGCAGCCAACTTAGCGGGAAGGGGGACAATGAGCAGTTCTTC,CASSQLSGKGDNEQFF
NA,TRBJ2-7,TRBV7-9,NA,TGTGCCAGCAGCTTATCGGACAGACTGAGGGGCGAGCAGTACTTC,CASSLSDRLRGEQYF
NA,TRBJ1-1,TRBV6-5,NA,TGTGCCAGCAGGCAGGGGTTAGGGAACACTGAAGCTTTCTTT,CASRQGLGNTEAFF
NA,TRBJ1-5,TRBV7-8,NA,TGTGCCAGCAGCTCGAGGACGTTTGTTGGGAGTCAGCCCCAGCATTTT,CASSSRTFVGSQPQHF
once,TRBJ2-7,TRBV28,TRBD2,TGTGCCAGCAGTAAAGCGGGGGGCTCCTACGAGCAGTACTTC,CASSKAGGSYEQYF
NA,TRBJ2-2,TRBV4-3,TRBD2,TGCGCCAGCAGCCAAGATCTAGCGGGGTTTGCCGGGGAGCTGTTTTTT,CASSQDLAGFAGELFF
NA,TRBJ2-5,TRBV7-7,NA,TGTGCTAGCAGCTTAGATGGGGGGCAAGAGACCCAGTACTTC,CASSLDGGQETQYF
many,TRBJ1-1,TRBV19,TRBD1,TGTGCCAGTACCGAGACAGGGTTAGGCACTGAAGCTTTCTTT,CASTETGLGTEAFF
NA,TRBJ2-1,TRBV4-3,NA,TGCGCCAGCAGCCAAGAGGCTATGAGAGGTCTCTACAATGAGCAGTTCTTC,CASSQEAMRGLYNEQFF
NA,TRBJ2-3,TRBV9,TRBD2,TGTGCCAGCAGCGCCGATTTCCTAGCGGGAGTGCCAGATACGCAGTATTTT,CASSADFLAGVPDTQYF
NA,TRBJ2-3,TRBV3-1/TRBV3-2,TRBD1,TGTGCCAGCAGCCAAGATAGGTGGACAGGGACAGGGGATACGCAGTATTTT,CASSQDRWTGTGDTQYF
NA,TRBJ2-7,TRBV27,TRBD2,TGTGCCAGCAGGGGAGTCGGGGGGGGCTACGAGCAGTACTTC,CASRGVGGGYEQYF
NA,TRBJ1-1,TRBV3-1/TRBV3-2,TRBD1,TGTGCCAGCAGCCAGACAGGGGTTTTGAACACTGAAGCTTTCTTT,CASSQTGVLNTEAFF
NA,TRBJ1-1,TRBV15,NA,TGTGCCACCAGCAGAGACTCTTTCACTGAAGCTTTCTTT,CATSRDSFTEAFF
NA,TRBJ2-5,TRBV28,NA,TGTGCCAGCAGTAGCAGACAAATTTGGTTCGACCCCCAGTACTTC,CASSSRQIWFDPQYF
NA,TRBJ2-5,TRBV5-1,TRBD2,TGCGCCAGCAGTGGACTAGCGGGAGAAGAGACCCAGTACTTC,CASSGLAGEETQYF
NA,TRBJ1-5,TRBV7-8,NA,TGTGCCAGCAGCCCTAAGGGAGCCATCGATCAGCCCCAGCATTTT,CASSPKGAIDQPQHF
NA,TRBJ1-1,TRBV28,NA,TGTGCCAGCAGAGAGATTGAAGCTTTCTTT,CASREIEAFF
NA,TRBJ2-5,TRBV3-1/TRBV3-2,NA,TGTGCCAGCAGCCAAGAGGGGGCTCAAGAGACCCAGTACTTC,CASSQEGAQETQYF
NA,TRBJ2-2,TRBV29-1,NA,TGCATCCCCTACAGGCTTAACACCGGGGAGCTGTTTTTT,CIPYRLNTGELFF
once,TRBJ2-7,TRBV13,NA,TGTGCCAGCAGCTTACAAAGGGGTTTCGAGCAGTACTTC,CASSLQRGFEQYF
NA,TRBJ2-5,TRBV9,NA,TGTGCCAGCAGCAGGGGCGAGTCGGGGGGCGAGCTAGAGACCCAGTACTTC,CASSRGESGGELETQYF
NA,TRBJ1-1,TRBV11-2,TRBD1,TGTGCCAGCAGCCTACAGACAGGGGCAATTACTGAAGCTTTCTTT,CASSLQTGAITEAFF
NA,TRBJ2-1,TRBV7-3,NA,TGTGCCAGCAGCCGATCCGGAGGGATTTCCTACAATGAGCAGTTCTTC,CASSRSGGISYNEQFF
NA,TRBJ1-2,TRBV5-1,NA,TGCGCCAGCAGCACGGGCTTACAGGGCGCTTCCGAATCTAACTATGGCTACACCTTC,CASSTGLQGASESNYGYTF
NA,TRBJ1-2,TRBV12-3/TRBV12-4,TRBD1,TGTGCCAGCAGAGGGACAGTCCGATATGGCTACACCTTC,CASRGTVRYGYTF
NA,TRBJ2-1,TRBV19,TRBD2,TGTGCCAGTAGCCGACTAGCGAGTCTGGGCGATGAGCAGTTCTTC,CASSRLASLGDEQFF
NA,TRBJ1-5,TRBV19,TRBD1,TGTGCCAGTAGCATCCTCCGATCGGACAGGGGAGATCAGCCCCAGCATTTT,CASSILRSDRGDQPQHF
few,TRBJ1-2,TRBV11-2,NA,TGTGCCAGCAGCCAGGGTGTCGTGGCTGGCTACACCTTC,CASSQGVVAGYTF
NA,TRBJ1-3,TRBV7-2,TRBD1,TGTGCCAGCAGCTTAGGGGGACAGGGAGGAAACACCATATATTTT,CASSLGGQGGNTIYF
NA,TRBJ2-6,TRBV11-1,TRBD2,TGTGCCTCACGACCTAGCGGGACTGGGGCCAACGTCCTGACTTTC,CASRPSGTGANVLTF
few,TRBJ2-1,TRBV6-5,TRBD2,TGTGCCAGCAGTTACCTAGCGGGAGACAATGAGCAGTTCTTC,CASSYLAGDNEQFF